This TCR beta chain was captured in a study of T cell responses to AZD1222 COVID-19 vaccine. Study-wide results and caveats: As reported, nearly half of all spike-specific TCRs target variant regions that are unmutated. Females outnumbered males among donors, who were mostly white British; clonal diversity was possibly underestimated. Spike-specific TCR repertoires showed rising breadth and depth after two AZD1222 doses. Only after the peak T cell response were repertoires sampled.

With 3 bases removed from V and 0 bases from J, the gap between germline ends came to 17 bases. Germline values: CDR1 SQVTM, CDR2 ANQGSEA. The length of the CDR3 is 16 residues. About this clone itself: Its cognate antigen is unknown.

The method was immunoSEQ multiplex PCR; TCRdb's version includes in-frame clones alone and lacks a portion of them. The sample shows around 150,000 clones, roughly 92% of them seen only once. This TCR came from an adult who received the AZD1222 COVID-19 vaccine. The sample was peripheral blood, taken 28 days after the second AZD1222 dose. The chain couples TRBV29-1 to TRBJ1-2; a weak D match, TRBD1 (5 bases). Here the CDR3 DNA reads TGCAGCGTTGACGGGTGGGAGGGACTGACTAACTATGGCTACACCTTC. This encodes CSVDGWEGLTNYGYTF.